This TCR beta chain was recorded in a study of T cells after yellow fever vaccination. Study-level findings and limits: Any FACS-sorted repertoire could hold abundant clonotypes that contaminate it from the bulk population. At less than 97% for CD4 and around 91% for CD8, most primary-vaccination clones showed up again after the booster. Weaker, the secondary response peaked sooner, at day 5 versus 15.

A 5'RACE template-switching step, the method used to make TCR cDNA, added a universal primer site and UMIs. TCRdb ran MiXCR on the 5' RACE reads and lists one entry per CDR3 protein. The sample records under 400,000 distinct CDR3 sequences, around 13% being singletons. Trimming removed 8 bases from V and 5 bases from J, with 15 bases in between. The CDR3 spans 14 residues. As to this clonotype: The antigen remains unidentified.

The clonotype originates from a man younger than 30 who received the YFV17D yellow fever vaccine. This chain links TRBV6-7 with TRBJ2-2, with D perhaps matching TRBD2 (6 bases). TRBV6-7 belongs to the ORF category, with a function that is uncertain. The sample was CD4+ T cells sorted from PBMCs, taken 15 days after the yellow fever booster vaccination. As DNA, the CDR3 is TGTGCCAGCCGTCTGGCGGGGATTACCGGGGAGCTGTTTTTT. It yields the protein CASRLAGITGELFF.